A single sample gave rise to the 14 T cell receptor beta chains below, sequenced in a study of blood T cell repertoires in COVID-19. Sequencing was performed with immunoSEQ multiplex PCR; in TCRdb, only in-frame clones are kept and a portion is missing. The repertoire consists of just over 150,000 clones, with approximately 80% occurring once and the leading ten covering 20% to 25%. Sequencing was carried out using peripheral blood. The receptor source for this set is a woman at least 80 years old with acute or convalescent COVID-19.

This clone came up a few times. The rearrangement joins TRBV13 to TRBJ2-7; weak D call: TRBD2 (6 bases). Germline CDR1 and CDR2: PRHDT and FYEKMQ (reference sequence). Trimming shortened V by 5 bases and J by 0 bases, and 14 bases separated the two germline ends. The CDR3 runs to 15 residues. This chain's CDR3 is CASSPSGGNSYEQYF. The DNA for the CDR3 is TGTGCCAGCAGCCCGTCCGGAGGGAACTCCTACGAGCAGTACTTC.

The chain is built from TRBV14 and TRBJ2-1; 10 bases align to TRBD1. J was trimmed by 8 bases and V by 4 bases; bases with no gene match: 20. Germline CDR1 is SGHDN and CDR2 is FVKESK. The CDR3 totals 19 residues. In nucleotides, the CDR3 is TGTGCCAGCAGCCCCTTAATGGGCTCCGGGACAGGGGTTTGGTATGAGCAGTTCTTC. Protein sequence: CASSPLMGSGTGVWYEQFF. The full variable domain, its missing parts supplied by reference TRBV14 and TRBJ2-1, is EAGVTQFPSHSVIEKGQTVTLRCDPISGHDNLYWYRRVMGKEIKFLLHFVKESKQDESGMPNNRFLAERTGGTYSTLKVQPAELEDSGVYFCASSPLMGSGTGVWYEQFFGPGTRLTVL.

The J gene is TRBJ1-2, the V gene TRBV7-9; 8 bases are shared with TRBD1. CDR3 length: 15 amino acids. The V gene's germline CDR1 is SEHNR and CDR2 FQNEAQ (reference sequence). The trim removed 5 bases at V and 2 bases at J, leaving 7 bases unmatched. CDR3 sequence: CASSLGQASNYGYTF. The CDR3 DNA reads TGTGCCAGCAGCCTGGGACAGGCGTCGAACTATGGCTACACCTTC.

The rearrangement uses TRBV2 and TRBJ2-7, with a possible D match to TRBD1 (5 bases). Germline V gives CDR1 SNHLY, CDR2 FYNNEI. Trimming removed 0 bases from V and 3 bases from J, with 6 bases in between. The CDR3 length is 13 residues. The CDR3 region has the DNA TGTGCCAGCAGTGAAGCGCAGGGCTACGAGCAGTACTTC. It is translated as CASSEAQGYEQYF. The full variable domain, its missing parts supplied by reference TRBV2 and TRBJ2-7, is EPEVTQTPSHQVTQMGQEVILRCVPISNHLYFYWYRQILGQKVEFLVSFYNNEISEKSEIFDDQFSVERPDGSNFTLKIRSTKLEDSAMYFCASSEAQGYEQYFGPGTRLTVT.

Only one count was recorded for this clone. The genes are TRBV2 and TRBJ2-7; D not certain. Germline V gene sequence: CDR1 SNHLY, CDR2 FYNNEI. This CDR3 has 13 amino acids. The V and J ends lost 4 bases and 3 bases respectively, with 10 bases between them. The CDR3 nucleotides read TGTGCCAGCAGTGTTTGGCAGAACTACGAGCAGTACTTC. It is translated as CASSVWQNYEQYF.

This chain joins TRBV19 and TRBJ2-2, with 10 bases matching TRBD2. Germline V lookup: CDR1 LNHDA, CDR2 SQIVND (reference sequence). This CDR3 is 15 amino acids long. V was pared by 3 bases and J by 6 bases, with 4 bases of the junction left unmatched. As DNA, the CDR3 is TGTGCCAGTAGTATCTTGCTAGCGGGGGCCGGGGAGCTGTTTTTT. This codes for CASSILLAGAGELFF. The variable domain in full, with the rest retrieved from reference TRBV19 and TRBJ2-2, is DGGITQSPKYLFRKEGQNVTLSCEQNLNHDAMYWYRQDPGQGLRLIYYSQIVNDFQKGDIAEGYSVSREKKESFPLTVTSAQKNPTAFYLCASSILLAGAGELFFGEGSRLTVL.

This clone was counted a few times. The rearrangement links TRBV5-1 to TRBJ2-1, with 7 bases that match TRBD2. The ends lost 4 bases at V and 5 bases at J; junction bases unmatched: 12. Germline V gene lookup returns CDR1 SGHRS and CDR2 YFSETQ. The CDR3 contains 16 residues. The chain's CDR3 is CASSPKAGRVDNEQFF. CDR3 DNA: TGCGCCAGCAGCCCCAAAGCGGGGAGGGTCGACAATGAGCAGTTCTTC.

In its sample, this clone was seen a few times. The chain links TRBV6-1 to TRBJ1-2, with TRBD1 identical over 9 bases. Germline V gene lookup returns CDR1 MNHNS and CDR2 SASEGT. The CDR3 length is 15 residues. V lost 2 bases and J lost 7; bases outside the gene matches: 8. The CDR3 DNA reads as TGTGCCAGCAGTGAACCGGACAGGGGATCGGGTGGCTACACCTTC. Its translation is CASSEPDRGSGGYTF.

Only one count was recorded for this clone. J is TRBJ1-1 and V is TRBV18; 12 bases agree with TRBD1. The germline gives CDR1 KGHSH, CDR2 LQKENI. This CDR3 is built from 17 residues. Trimming cost V 2 bases and J 3 bases; bases outside gene matches: 7. The CDR3 nucleotides are TGTGCCAGCTCACCAGTGGGGACAGGGGGCTTGGACACTGAAGCTTTCTTT. Translating gives CASSPVGTGGLDTEAFF.

This chain uses TRBV4-2 with TRBJ2-3, with TRBD2 matching over 8 bases. Trimming removed 1 base from V and 1 base from J; junction bases left unmatched: 16. The CDR3 has 20 amino acids. Per the germline V gene, CDR1 is LGHNA and CDR2 is YNFKEQ. In DNA, the CDR3 is TGTGCCAGCAGCCAAGTCGCGGTAGCGGGAAATACTGGGGGCACAGATACGCAGTATTTT. It translates to CASSQVAVAGNTGGTDTQYF.

The V gene is TRBV6-5, the J gene TRBJ2-2; perhaps TRBD1 as D (5 bases). The CDR3 runs to 13 residues. CDR1 is MNHEY, CDR2 SVGAGI, per germline. Trimming removed 7 bases from V and 1 base from J, with 7 bases in between. CDR3 sequence: CASIQGNTGELFF. The CDR3 coding sequence is TGTGCCAGCATCCAGGGGAACACCGGGGAGCTGTTTTTT.

This chain connects TRBV7-8 to TRBJ2-5; D remains ambiguous. Per the germline V gene, CDR1 is SGHVS and CDR2 is FQNEAQ. The CDR3 extends over 14 amino acids. Trimming left V 1 base short and J 7 bases short, with 13 bases between. CDR3 bases: TGTGCCAGCAGCTTAGATCCGGGTGTGGGGACCCAGTACTTC. Translated: CASSLDPGVGTQYF.

The chain carries TRBV5-1 and TRBJ2-3; TRBD2 aligns across 7 bases. This CDR3 spans 16 amino acids. V lost 3 bases, J lost 0 bases, and 7 bases stayed unmatched. Germline V gene lookup returns CDR1 SGHRS and CDR2 YFSETQ. This chain's CDR3 is CASSSTGRTSTDTQYF. The DNA for the CDR3 is TGCGCCAGCAGCTCAACCGGGAGGACTAGCACAGATACGCAGTATTTT.

The rearrangement links TRBV30 to TRBJ2-2, with D uncertain. The CDR3 extends over 13 amino acids. Germline V lookup: CDR1 GTSNPN, CDR2 SVGIG (reference sequence). V was shortened by 1 base and J by 4 bases, with 7 bases between the two germline ends. The CDR3 sequence: CAWSGASTGELFF. The CDR3 DNA sequence: TGTGCCTGGAGTGGTGCTAGCACCGGGGAGCTGTTTTTT.